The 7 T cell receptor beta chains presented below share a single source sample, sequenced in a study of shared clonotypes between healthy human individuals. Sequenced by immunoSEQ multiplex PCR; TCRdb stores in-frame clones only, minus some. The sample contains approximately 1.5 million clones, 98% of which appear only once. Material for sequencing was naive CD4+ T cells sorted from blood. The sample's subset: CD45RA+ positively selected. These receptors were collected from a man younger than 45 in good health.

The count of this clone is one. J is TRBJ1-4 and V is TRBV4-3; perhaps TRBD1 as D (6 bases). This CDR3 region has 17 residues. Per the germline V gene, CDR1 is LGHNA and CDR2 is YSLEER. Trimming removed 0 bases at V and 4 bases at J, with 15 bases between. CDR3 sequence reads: CASSQEFTGAGNEKLFF. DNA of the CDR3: TGCGCCAGCAGCCAAGAGTTCACGGGGGCGGGTAATGAAAAACTGTTTTTT.

The CDR3: CASSEYSGSRPDTQYF. CDR3 DNA: TGCGCCAGCAGTGAGTATAGCGGGAGCAGGCCAGATACGCAGTATTTT. This sequence joins TRBV10-1 and TRBJ2-3; TRBD2 agrees at 9 bases. The germline gives CDR1 WNHNN, CDR2 SYGVQD (reference sequence). Losses at the gene ends were 1 base for V and 4 bases for J; bases not matched to a gene: 6. This CDR3 region has 16 residues.

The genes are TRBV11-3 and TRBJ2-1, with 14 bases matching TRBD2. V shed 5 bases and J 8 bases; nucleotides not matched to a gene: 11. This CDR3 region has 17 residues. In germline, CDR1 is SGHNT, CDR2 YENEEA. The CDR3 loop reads CASSQDGTSGSSDEQFF. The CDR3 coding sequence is TGTGCCAGCAGCCAAGACGGGACTAGCGGGAGCTCGGATGAGCAGTTCTTC.

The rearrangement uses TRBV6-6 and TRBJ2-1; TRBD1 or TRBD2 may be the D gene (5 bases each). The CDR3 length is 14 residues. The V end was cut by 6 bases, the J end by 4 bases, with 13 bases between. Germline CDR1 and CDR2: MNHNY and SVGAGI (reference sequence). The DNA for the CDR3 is TGTGCCAGCAGAATCCGGGACCAATACAATGAGCAGTTCTTC. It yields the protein CASRIRDQYNEQFF.

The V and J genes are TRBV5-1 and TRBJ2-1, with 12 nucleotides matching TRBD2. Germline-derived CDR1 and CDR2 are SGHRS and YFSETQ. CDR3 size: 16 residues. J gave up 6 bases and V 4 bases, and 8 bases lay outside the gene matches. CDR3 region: CASSPTSGRQINEQFF. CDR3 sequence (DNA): TGCGCCAGCAGCCCCACTAGCGGGAGGCAAATCAATGAGCAGTTCTTC.

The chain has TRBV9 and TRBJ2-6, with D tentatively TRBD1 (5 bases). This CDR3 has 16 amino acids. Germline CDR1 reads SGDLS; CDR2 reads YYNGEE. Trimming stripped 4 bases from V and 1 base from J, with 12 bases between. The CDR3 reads CASSYIRASGANVLTF. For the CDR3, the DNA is TGTGCCAGCAGCTACATCAGGGCTTCTGGGGCCAACGTCCTGACTTTC.

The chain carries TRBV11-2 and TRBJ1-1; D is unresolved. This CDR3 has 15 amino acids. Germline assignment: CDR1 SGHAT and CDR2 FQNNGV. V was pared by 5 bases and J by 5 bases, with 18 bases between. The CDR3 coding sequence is TGTGCCAGCAGCCGACTTGACCCCTACGTGACTGAAGCTTTCTTT. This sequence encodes CASSRLDPYVTEAFF.